Below, 6 T cell receptor beta chains from the same sample are listed, as sequenced in a study of CD8+CD57+ T cells in acquired aplastic anemia. The template used for profiling TCR beta VDJ and CDR3 was genomic DNA. Via MiXCR, TCRdb re-called the reads, giving one row per CDR3 protein. The repertoire holds roughly 61,000 distinct CDR3 sequences, with roughly 58% as singletons. The specimen was sorted CD4+, CD8+, or CD8+CD57+ T cells (not recorded which) from PBMCs. Receptors were obtained from a human donor in good health, serving as a control.

This clonotype was recorded many times. The chain carries TRBV30 and TRBJ1-5, with 9 bases fitting TRBD1. Germline values: CDR1 GTSNPN, CDR2 SVGIG (reference sequence). The length of the CDR3 is 16 residues. Trimming at V came to 1 base and at J to 1 base, leaving 5 bases not matched to a gene. The CDR3 protein is CAWSAPTGGSNQPQHF. CDR3 sequence (DNA): TGTGCCTGGAGTGCTCCGACAGGGGGAAGCAATCAGCCCCAGCATTTT.

This clonotype was seen repeatedly, ten times or more. The V call is TRBV10-1, the J call TRBJ2-4; 10 positions match TRBD2. After removal of 3 bases from V and 2 bases from J, the junction contained 13 bases not matched to a gene. The CDR3 extends over 19 amino acids. Germline CDR1 WNHNN, CDR2 SYGVQD (reference sequence). The CDR3 region has the DNA TGCGCCAGCAGTGATTTTGAGGAGCGGGAGGGCTTAACCAAAAACATTCAGTACTTC. Encoded protein: CASSDFEEREGLTKNIQYF.

This clonotype was seen many times. The chain recombines TRBV7-2 with TRBJ2-7; D might be TRBD1 (6 bases). This CDR3 region has 14 residues. CDR1 SGHTA and CDR2 FQGNSA come from the germline V gene. With 5 bases removed from V and 2 bases from J, the gap between germline ends came to 13 bases. CDR3 coding DNA: TGTGCCAGCAGCCAATTGGGGGCGGCCTACGAGCAGTACTTC. This sequence encodes CASSQLGAAYEQYF. Drawing the rest from reference TRBV7-2 and TRBJ2-7, the complete variable domain is GAGVSQSPSNKVTEKGKDVELRCDPISGHTALYWYRQSLGQGLEFLIYFQGNSAPDKSGLPSDRFSAERTGGSVSTLTIQRTQQEDSAVYLCASSQLGAAYEQYFGPGTRLTVT.

By sample fraction, this clonotype is medium-sized. The chain is built from TRBV24-1 and TRBJ1-6, with D possibly TRBD1 on 6 matching bases. The CDR3 has 14 residues. Per germline, CDR1 KGHDR and CDR2 SFDVKD. Trimming pared 9 bases from V and 6 bases from J, leaving 14 bases between. In nucleotides, the CDR3 is TGTGCCACCGGGGGCCGGGACACTAATTCACCCCTCCACTTT. It encodes CATGGRDTNSPLHF.

The chain links TRBV20-1 to TRBJ1-6; D remains unclear. V was shortened by 1 base and J by 0 bases, with 7 bases between the two germline ends. The germline gives CDR1 DFQATT, CDR2 SNEGSKA (reference sequence). The CDR3 covers 15 residues. The CDR3 sequence: CSARGGSSYNSPLHF. CDR3 bases: TGCAGTGCTAGAGGCGGCAGCTCCTATAATTCACCCCTCCACTTT.

V is TRBV27 and J is TRBJ2-1; weak D call: TRBD2 (6 bases). Trimming cost V 3 bases and J 4 bases, with 19 bases left between them. Germline V gene data show CDR1 as MNHEY and CDR2 as SMNVEV (reference sequence). The CDR3 runs 17 residues. The CDR3 DNA sequence: TGTGCCAGCAGTTTTCAGGAGCCCGCGGGGTTGTACAATGAGCAGTTCTTC. It encodes CASSFQEPAGLYNEQFF.